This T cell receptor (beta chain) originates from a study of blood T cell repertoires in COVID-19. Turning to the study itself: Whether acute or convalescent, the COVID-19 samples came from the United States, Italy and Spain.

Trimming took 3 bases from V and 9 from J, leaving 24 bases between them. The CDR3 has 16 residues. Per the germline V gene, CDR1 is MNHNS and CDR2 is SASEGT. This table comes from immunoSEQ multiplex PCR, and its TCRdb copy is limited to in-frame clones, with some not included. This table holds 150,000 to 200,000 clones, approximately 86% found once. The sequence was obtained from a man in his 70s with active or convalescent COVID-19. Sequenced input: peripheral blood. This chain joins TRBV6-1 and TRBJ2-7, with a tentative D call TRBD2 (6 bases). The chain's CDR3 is CASSDFQSGGVAGQYF. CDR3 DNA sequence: TGTGCCAGCAGTGATTTCCAGTCCGGGGGAGTTGCCGGGCAGTACTTC.